This passage covers 30 T cell receptor beta chains from one sample sequenced in a study of T-cell reconstitution after alpha-beta-depleted transplantation in children. Preparation of the TCRbeta library was carried out with unique molecular identifiers. TCRdb reprocessed the PCR reads via MiXCR and lists one record per CDR3 protein. The table includes some 840,000 distinct CDR3 sequences, about 16% detected once. The sequencing here drew on PBMCs, mostly from graft donor cells, taken 360 days after TCRalphabeta/CD19-depleted stem cell transplant. The receptors were sampled from a male patient younger than 18 who had a stem cell transplant for acute lymphoblastic leukemia, so the T cells may come from the graft donor.

V usage is TRBV21-1 and J usage is TRBJ2-1; the listed D gene, TRBD1, was not tested against the DNA. TRBV21-1 is classified as a pseudogene. CDR3 length equals 16 residues. CDR3 residues: CASSAGTPWGYNEQFF. The CDR3, as DNA: TGTGCCAGCAGCGCCGGGACGCCCTGGGGCTACAATGAGCAGTTCTTC.

This clonotype occurred a few times. The genes are TRBV12-5 and TRBJ2-1; a possible D gene is TRBD2 (6 bases). Germline V gives CDR1 LGHNT, CDR2 FRNRAP. Trimming removed 0 bases from V and 7 bases from J, with 13 bases in between. CDR3 length: 15 amino acids. The CDR3 reads CASGLVAGGMNEQFF. The CDR3 DNA reads TGTGCTAGTGGTTTGGTAGCTGGAGGGATGAATGAGCAGTTCTTC.

A few counts support this clonotype. V is TRBV27 and J is TRBJ2-7; D is perhaps TRBD1 (7 bases). Germline loops: CDR1 MNHEY, CDR2 SMNVEV (reference sequence). This CDR3 contains 11 residues. The DNA for the CDR3 is TGTGGTACAGGGGCGGGAAACGAGCAGTACTTC. It specifies CGTGAGNEQYF.

This chain joins TRBV12-3 or TRBV12-4 and TRBJ2-2, with 9 bases that match TRBD2. The V segment lost 3 bases and the J segment 2 bases; nucleotides outside the gene matches: 4. The length of the CDR3 is 16 residues. CDR3 nucleotide sequence: TGTGCCAGCAGTTTCCTTAGCGGGAGCAACACCGGGGAGCTGTTTTTT. Translation gives CASSFLSGSNTGELFF.

This chain joins TRBV4-1 and TRBJ1-2; 7 bases line up with TRBD1. J was trimmed by 4 bases and V by 3 bases; bases with no gene match: 8. Germline CDR1 is MGHRA and CDR2 is YSYEKL. This CDR3 has 15 residues. The DNA of the CDR3 is TGCGCCAGCAGCCACAATACAGGGGTGGTCTATGGCTACACCTTC. Amino acid sequence: CASSHNTGVVYGYTF.

The chain carries TRBV11-2 and TRBJ2-1; D is uncertain. Germline V lookup: CDR1 SGHAT, CDR2 FQNNGV. Trimming shortened V by 4 bases and J by 2 bases, and 15 bases separated the two germline ends. This CDR3 contains 16 residues. Written as DNA, the CDR3 is TGTGCCAGCAGCTACACGTGGGTGAGCGCCTACAATGAGCAGTTCTTC. It is translated as CASSYTWVSAYNEQFF.

The chain carries TRBV7-8 and TRBJ2-5; 10 bases are shared with TRBD2. The CDR3 spans 16 residues. Per the germline V gene, CDR1 is SGHVS and CDR2 is FQNEAQ. Trimming at V came to 7 bases and at J to 3 bases, leaving 11 bases not matched to a gene. The CDR3 DNA reads as TGTGCCAGCACCGTAGGAGCGGGAGGGCCGAAAGAGACCCAGTACTTC. Protein sequence: CASTVGAGGPKETQYF.

A remark on this clonotype: At one boundary the junction diverges from the germline segment, which might be a read error. J is TRBJ2-1 and V is TRBV5-8; the D gene could be TRBD1 or TRBD2 (6 bases each). The CDR3 extends over 15 amino acids. Germline CDR1 reads SGHTS; CDR2 reads YDEGEE. CDR3 sequence reads: CASGFPQGGRNEQFF. The CDR3 coding sequence is TGTGCCAGCGGCTTCCCACAGGGAGGAAGAAATGAGCAGTTCTTC.

The chain links TRBV7-3 to TRBJ2-6; no clear D gene. This CDR3 is built from 15 residues. Germline V gene data show CDR1 as SGHTA and CDR2 as FQGTGA. V lost 5 bases, J lost 0 bases, and 8 bases lay in between. The CDR3 nucleotides read TGTGCCAGCAGCGCAGAACCCTCTGGGGCCAACGTCCTGACTTTC. Translated, it gives CASSAEPSGANVLTF.

The chain is built from TRBV7-8 and TRBJ2-6; 9 nucleotides match TRBD2. There are 19 residues in the CDR3. Trimming cost V 3 bases and J 0 bases; bases outside gene matches: 9. Per the germline V gene, CDR1 is SGHVS and CDR2 is FQNEAQ. The CDR3: CASSFVTSGPSSGANVLTF. CDR3 coding DNA: TGTGCCAGCAGCTTCGTCACTAGCGGGCCCTCCTCTGGGGCCAACGTCCTGACTTTC.

This clonotype appeared many times. The chain has TRBV9 and TRBJ2-1, with TRBD1 as a possible D gene (5 bases). V was pared by 0 bases and J by 9 bases, with 7 bases between. This CDR3 has 12 amino acids. The V gene's germline CDR1 is SGDLS and CDR2 YYNGEE. CDR3: CASSVAQGEQFF. The CDR3 coding sequence is TGTGCCAGCAGCGTAGCTCAGGGTGAGCAGTTCTTC.

This clonotype has ten or more counts. The rearrangement uses TRBV5-1 and TRBJ2-2; D possibly corresponds to TRBD1 (6 bases). Looked up from germline, CDR1 is SGHRS and CDR2 is YFSETQ. This CDR3 contains 14 residues. Trimming shortened V by 1 base and J by 4 bases, and 8 bases separated the two germline ends. CDR3 DNA sequence: TGCGCCAGCAGCTTGACAGGGTTCACCGGGGAGCTGTTTTTT. This gives the protein CASSLTGFTGELFF.

This chain links TRBV29-1 with TRBJ1-2; a possible D gene is TRBD1 (6 bases). Germline CDR1 and CDR2: SQVTM and ANQGSEA. Between the trimmed V and J ends, which lost 5 bases and 6 bases, there was a span of 22 bases. This CDR3 has 15 residues. CDR3 region: CSVPADSWGQNGYTF. The DNA for the CDR3 is TGCAGCGTTCCAGCGGACAGCTGGGGTCAGAATGGCTACACCTTC.

The rearrangement joins TRBV4-1 to TRBJ1-1; 8 bases map to TRBD1. The CDR3 runs 13 residues. V was clipped by 6 bases and J by 3 bases; unmatched bases: 3. Germline CDR1 MGHRA, CDR2 YSYEKL. CDR3 nucleotides: TGCGCCAGCAGACTGACAGGGGACACTGAAGCTTTCTTT. Its protein product is CASRLTGDTEAFF.

This clonotype has just a few counts. The chain combines TRBV19 with TRBJ2-7; 8 bases align to TRBD1. CDR3 length: 13 residues. Germline V CDR1 and CDR2: LNHDA, SQIVND (reference sequence). Here the CDR3 reads CATAGDRLYEQYF. Written as DNA, the CDR3 is TGTGCAACCGCAGGGGACAGGCTCTACGAGCAGTACTTC.

The chain couples TRBV11-2 to TRBJ2-3; 9 nucleotides agree with TRBD2. CDR3 size: 14 residues. In germline, CDR1 is SGHAT, CDR2 FQNNGV. V lost 1 base, J lost 6 bases, and 2 bases stayed unmatched. CDR3 bases: TGTGCCAGCAGCTTAGCTAGCGGGATGGATACGCAGTATTTT. The encoded protein is CASSLASGMDTQYF.

There are a few counts of this clonotype. This chain uses TRBV29-1 with TRBJ2-5, with 7 bases that match TRBD1. CDR1 SQVTM and CDR2 ANQGSEA come from the germline V gene. The CDR3 sequence is 14 residues long. The V segment lost 6 bases and the J segment 1 base; nucleotides outside the gene matches: 8. For the CDR3, the DNA is TGCAGCGTCGTAGAGGGGACAGCCCAAGAGACCCAGTACTTC. This gives the protein CSVVEGTAQETQYF.

In this sample, this clonotype turned up many times. V and J are TRBV6-1 and TRBJ2-2; 9 nucleotides align to TRBD2. This CDR3 has 16 residues. Per the germline V gene, CDR1 is MNHNS and CDR2 is SASEGT. Losses at the gene ends were 6 bases for V and 6 bases for J; bases not matched to a gene: 11. This CDR3 reads CASSLGGGRDPGELFF. In DNA form, the CDR3 reads TGTGCCAGCAGCCTGGGGGGCGGGAGGGATCCCGGGGAGCTGTTTTTT.

V gene TRBV5-6 combines with J gene TRBJ2-1; 8 positions match TRBD2. This CDR3 is built from 17 residues. Germline values: CDR1 SGHDT, CDR2 YYEEEE. V dropped 1 base and J dropped 5; count of bases not matched to a gene: 11. CDR3 DNA: TGTGCCAGCAGCTTGAGGCGGGGGGCCAGGATAAACAATGAGCAGTTCTTC. Translated, it gives CASSLRRGARINNEQFF.

CDR3 DNA sequence: TGCGCCAGCAGCTTTAGGTTGGACTATGGCTACACCTTC. This encodes CASSFRLDYGYTF. The chain employs TRBV5-1 and TRBJ1-2; D uncertain. Trimming left V 2 bases short and J 3 bases short, with 8 bases between. Germline CDR1 and CDR2: SGHRS and YFSETQ. This CDR3 has 13 amino acids.

This clonotype was found a few times. This rearrangement joins TRBV18 to TRBJ2-1, with a weak D call TRBD2 (6 bases). CDR3 length equals 13 residues. Trimming took 5 bases from V and 9 from J, leaving 14 bases between them. CDR1 is KGHSH and CDR2 is LQKENI in the germline V gene. The CDR3 coding sequence is TGTGCCAGCTCAACCGGAGGGAGGAGTGAGCAGTTCTTC. Its translation: CASSTGGRSEQFF.

The chain combines TRBV5-1 with TRBJ2-7; D not certain. The CDR3 runs to 13 residues. V lost 2 bases to trimming and J lost 3 bases, with 9 bases between them. The germline V gene has CDR1 SGHRS and CDR2 YFSETQ. In DNA form, the CDR3 reads TGCGCCAGCAGCTTCAACACGGTCTACGAGCAGTACTTC. Protein: CASSFNTVYEQYF. The full variable domain, with the rest looked up from reference TRBV5-1 and TRBJ2-7, is KAGVTQTPRYLIKTRGQQVTLSCSPISGHRSVSWYQQTPGQGLQFLFEYFSETQRNKGNFPGRFSGRQFSNSRSEMNVSTLELGDSALYLCASSFNTVYEQYFGPGTRLTVT.

There are a few counts of this clonotype. This chain connects TRBV12-3 or TRBV12-4 to TRBJ2-1, with 12 bases aligning to TRBD2. V was pared by 8 bases and J by 6 bases, with 14 bases of the junction left unmatched. This CDR3 region has 17 residues. CDR3: CASDPLAGGPTVNEQFF. In nucleotides, the CDR3 is TGTGCCAGCGACCCTCTAGCGGGAGGGCCGACTGTCAATGAGCAGTTCTTC.

In its sample, this clonotype was seen many times. This chain connects TRBV12-3 or TRBV12-4 to TRBJ2-1, with D uncertain. Deletions cut 2 bases from V and 0 bases from J, with 11 bases between. This CDR3 comprises 16 residues. CDR3 sequence: CASSLPTAYSYNEQFF. In nucleotides, the CDR3 is TGTGCCAGCAGTTTACCAACCGCTTACTCCTACAATGAGCAGTTCTTC.

In nucleotides, the CDR3 is TGTGCCAGCAGTTGGGGTGGAATAGCGGGAGGTCGAATGGAGACCCAGTACTTC. Its protein product is CASSWGGIAGGRMETQYF. The chain is built from TRBV6-2 or TRBV6-3 and TRBJ2-5, with 10 bases lining up with TRBD2. Germline V CDR1 and CDR2: MNHEY, SVGEGT. The J segment lost 5 bases and the V segment lost 4 bases, leaving 16 bases of the junction unmatched. This CDR3 is built from 18 residues.

This chain links TRBV7-9 with TRBJ1-1; D possibly corresponds to TRBD1 (5 bases). The CDR3 runs to 14 residues. CDR1 and CDR2 (germline): SEHNR, FQNEAQ (reference sequence). The germline V and J ends were trimmed by 4 bases and 5 bases, with 14 bases remaining between them. CDR3: CASSSIRVRTEAFF. The CDR3 DNA reads TGTGCCAGCAGCTCAATCAGGGTTCGGACTGAAGCTTTCTTT.

The rearrangement joins TRBV11-3 to TRBJ1-1, with unresolved D. Per the germline V gene, CDR1 is SGHNT and CDR2 is YENEEA. There are 13 residues in the CDR3. The V end was cut by 3 bases, the J end by 1 base, with 6 bases between. The CDR3 loop reads CASSFWPNTEAFF. As DNA, the CDR3 is TGTGCCAGCAGCTTTTGGCCGAACACTGAAGCTTTCTTT.

The chain is built from TRBV29-1 and TRBJ2-7; TRBD1 agrees at 8 bases. This CDR3 spans 12 amino acids. The junction had 7 bases not matched to a gene; V was cut back by 6 bases and J by 6 bases. Germline values: CDR1 SQVTM, CDR2 ANQGSEA. CDR3 in DNA: TGCAGCGTACGGACAGGGCCCAGCGAGCAGTACTTC. Amino acids: CSVRTGPSEQYF.

V is TRBV2 and J is TRBJ2-7; possibly TRBD2 for D (6 bases). The CDR3 consists of 13 residues. From germline, CDR1 is SNHLY and CDR2 FYNNEI. Trimming shortened V by 8 bases and J by 3 bases, and 14 bases separated the two germline ends. The CDR3 DNA sequence: TGTGCCAGCCGTGCTTTGGGGGGCTACGAGCAGTACTTC. Encoded protein: CASRALGGYEQYF.

This sequence joins TRBV12-3 or TRBV12-4 and TRBJ2-6; possible D gene TRBD2, 5 bases. V dropped 5 bases and J dropped 0 bases, with 14 bases sitting between them. This CDR3 spans 17 amino acids. CDR3 loop: CASSPRPGISGANVLTF. CDR3 sequence (DNA): TGTGCCAGCAGTCCCAGGCCGGGGATCTCTGGGGCCAACGTCCTGACTTTC.